This T cell receptor (beta chain) was found in a study of blood T cells in healthy people across ages. The table lists this clonotype with many counts. Germline loops: CDR1 SEHNR, CDR2 FQNEAQ (reference sequence). The V segment lost 4 bases and the J segment 10 bases; nucleotides outside the gene matches: 7. The CDR3 runs 15 residues. A sample-barcoded 5' primer and a J-beta primer mix were used in a second PCR of roughly 7 to 11 cycles. TCRdb reanalysed the 5' RACE reads using MiXCR and keeps one entry per CDR3 protein. The table has more than 450,000 distinct CDR3 sequences, about 27% seen once; the top ten hold 3% to 4%. The sample was also reused in another study, on T cells of mothers and their children. From that second work: Once extracted, all RNA went into cDNA synthesis at about 1.4 ug per 15 ul. Detection yielded no persistent microchimeric T cell clones.

Sequenced: blood. The gene calls are TRBV7-9 and TRBJ2-1, with 13 bases that match TRBD2. The receptor was isolated from a boy aged 2-9 years in good health. The DNA for the CDR3 is TGTGCCAGCAGCTCAACTAGCGGGGGGGCCTGGGAGCAGTTCTTC. This codes for CASSSTSGGAWEQFF.